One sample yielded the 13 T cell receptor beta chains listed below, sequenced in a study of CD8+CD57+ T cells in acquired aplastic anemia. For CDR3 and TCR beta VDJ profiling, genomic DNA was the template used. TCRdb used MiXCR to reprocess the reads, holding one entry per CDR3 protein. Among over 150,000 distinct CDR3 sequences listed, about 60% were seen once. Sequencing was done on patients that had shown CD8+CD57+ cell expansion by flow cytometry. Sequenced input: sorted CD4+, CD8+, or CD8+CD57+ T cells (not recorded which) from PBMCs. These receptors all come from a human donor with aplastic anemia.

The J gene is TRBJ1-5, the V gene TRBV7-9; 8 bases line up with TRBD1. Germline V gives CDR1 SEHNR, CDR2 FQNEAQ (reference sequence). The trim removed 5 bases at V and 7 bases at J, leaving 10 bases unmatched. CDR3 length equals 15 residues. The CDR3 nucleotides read TGTGCCAGCAGCCTATCGGACAGGGAGGACCAGCCCCAGCATTTT. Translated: CASSLSDREDQPQHF.

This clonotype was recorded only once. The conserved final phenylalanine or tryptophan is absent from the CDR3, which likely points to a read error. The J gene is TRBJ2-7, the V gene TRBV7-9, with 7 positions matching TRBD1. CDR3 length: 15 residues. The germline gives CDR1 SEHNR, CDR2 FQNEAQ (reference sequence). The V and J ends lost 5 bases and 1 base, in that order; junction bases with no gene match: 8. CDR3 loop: CASSQLQTGSYEQYL. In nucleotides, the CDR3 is TGTGCCAGCAGCCAACTTCAGACAGGGTCCTACGAGCAGTACCTC.

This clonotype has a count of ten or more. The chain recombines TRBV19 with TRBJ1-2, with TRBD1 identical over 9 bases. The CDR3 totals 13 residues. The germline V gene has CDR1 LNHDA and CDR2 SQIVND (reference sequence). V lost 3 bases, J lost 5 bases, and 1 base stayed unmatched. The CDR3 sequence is CASSIGQGYGYTF. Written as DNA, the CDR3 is TGTGCCAGTAGTATCGGACAGGGGTATGGCTACACCTTC.

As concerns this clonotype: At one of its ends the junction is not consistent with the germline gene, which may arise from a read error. CDR3 region: CWRSVRDYEQYF. CDR3 DNA: TGCTGGCGCAGTGTGAGGGACTACGAGCAGTACTTC. V is TRBV2 and J is TRBJ2-7, with D perhaps TRBD2 (5 bases). Germline CDR1 and CDR2: SNHLY and FYNNEI. CDR3 length equals 12 residues.

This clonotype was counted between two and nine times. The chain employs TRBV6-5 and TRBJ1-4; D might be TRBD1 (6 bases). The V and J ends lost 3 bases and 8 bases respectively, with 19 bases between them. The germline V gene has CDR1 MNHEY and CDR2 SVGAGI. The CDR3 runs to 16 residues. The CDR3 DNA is TGTGCCAGCAGTTATATGTCCCCTGACAGGTACGAAAAACTGTTTTTT. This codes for CASSYMSPDRYEKLFF.

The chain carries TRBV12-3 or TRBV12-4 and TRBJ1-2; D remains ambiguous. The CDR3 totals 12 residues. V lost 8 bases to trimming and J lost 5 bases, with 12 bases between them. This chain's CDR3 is CASRKGGYGYTF. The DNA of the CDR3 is TGTGCCAGCCGAAAAGGAGGGTATGGCTACACCTTC.

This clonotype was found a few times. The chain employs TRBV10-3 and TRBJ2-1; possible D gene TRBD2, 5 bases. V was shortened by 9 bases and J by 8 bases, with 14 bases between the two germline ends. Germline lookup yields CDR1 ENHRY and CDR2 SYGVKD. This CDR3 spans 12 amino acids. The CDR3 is CAIRSVGDEQFF. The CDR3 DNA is TGTGCCATACGCTCCGTCGGGGATGAGCAGTTCTTC.

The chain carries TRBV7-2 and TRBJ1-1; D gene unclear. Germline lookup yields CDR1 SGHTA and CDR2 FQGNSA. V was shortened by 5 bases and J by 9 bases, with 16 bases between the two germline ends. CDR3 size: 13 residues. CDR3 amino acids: CASSPLGETKAFF. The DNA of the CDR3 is TGTGCCAGCAGCCCCCTCGGGGAGACTAAAGCTTTCTTT.

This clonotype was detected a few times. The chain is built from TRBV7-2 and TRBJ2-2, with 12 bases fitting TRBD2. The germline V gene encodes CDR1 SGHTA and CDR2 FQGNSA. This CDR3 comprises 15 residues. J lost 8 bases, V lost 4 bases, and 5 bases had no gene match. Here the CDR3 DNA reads TGTGCCAGCAGCTCTAGCGGGGGGGCCTCTGGGGAGCTGTTTTTT. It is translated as CASSSSGGASGELFF.

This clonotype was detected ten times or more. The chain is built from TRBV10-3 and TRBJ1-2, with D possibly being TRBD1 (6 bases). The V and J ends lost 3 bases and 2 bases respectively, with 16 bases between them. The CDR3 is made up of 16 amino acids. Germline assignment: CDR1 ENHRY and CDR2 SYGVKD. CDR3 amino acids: CAISEPDRLQNYGYTF. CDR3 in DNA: TGTGCCATCAGTGAACCGGACAGACTCCAAAACTATGGCTACACCTTC.

The CDR3 DNA reads TGTGCCATCAGTGATGTGGGGGGGACAGGGGACACAGATACGCAGTATTTT. It encodes CAISDVGGTGDTDTQYF. The rearrangement uses TRBV10-3 and TRBJ2-3, with 10 bases lining up with TRBD1. Germline loops: CDR1 ENHRY, CDR2 SYGVKD. With 3 bases clipped from V and 2 bases from J, the junction kept 8 bases outside the gene matches. The CDR3 is made up of 17 amino acids.

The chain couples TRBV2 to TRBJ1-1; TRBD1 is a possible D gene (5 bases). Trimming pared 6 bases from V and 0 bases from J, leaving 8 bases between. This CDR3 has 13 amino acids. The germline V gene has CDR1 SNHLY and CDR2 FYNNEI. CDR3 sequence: CASREGLNTEAFF. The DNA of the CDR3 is TGTGCCAGCAGGGAGGGGCTGAACACTGAAGCTTTCTTT.

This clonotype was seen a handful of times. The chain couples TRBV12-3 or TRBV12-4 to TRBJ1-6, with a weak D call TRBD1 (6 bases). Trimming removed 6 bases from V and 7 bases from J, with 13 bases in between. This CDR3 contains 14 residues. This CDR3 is CASRPQGDNSPLHF. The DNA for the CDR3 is TGTGCCAGCAGACCACAGGGCGACAATTCACCCCTCCACTTT.